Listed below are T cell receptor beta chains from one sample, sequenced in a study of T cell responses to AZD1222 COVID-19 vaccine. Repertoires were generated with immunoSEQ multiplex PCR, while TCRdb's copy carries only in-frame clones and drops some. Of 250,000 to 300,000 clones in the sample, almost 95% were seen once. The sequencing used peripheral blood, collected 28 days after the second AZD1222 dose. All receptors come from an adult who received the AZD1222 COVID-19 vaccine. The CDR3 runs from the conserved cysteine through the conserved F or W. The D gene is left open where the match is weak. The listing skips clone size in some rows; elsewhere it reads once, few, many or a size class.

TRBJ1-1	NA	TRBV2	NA	CASSVVGSGNTEAFF	TGTGCCAGCAGTGTGGTGGGGTCTGGGAACACTGAAGCTTTCTTT
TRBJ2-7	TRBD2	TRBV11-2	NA	CASSSSGVPGEQYF	TGTGCCAGCAGCTCGAGCGGGGTGCCGGGCGAGCAGTACTTC
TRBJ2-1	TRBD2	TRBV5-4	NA	CASSIGLAGGEQFF	TGTGCCAGCAGCATCGGACTAGCGGGAGGTGAGCAGTTCTTC
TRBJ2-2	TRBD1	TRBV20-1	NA	CSASPITGTANTGELFF	TGCAGTGCTAGTCCAATTACCGGGACAGCGAACACCGGGGAGCTGTTTTTT
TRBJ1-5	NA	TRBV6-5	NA	CASSYDVGQPQHF	TGTGCCAGCAGTTACGACGTAGGGCAGCCCCAGCATTTT
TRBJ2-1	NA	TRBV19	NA	CATGKDRFSDEQFF	TGTGCCACCGGAAAGGACAGATTTTCAGATGAGCAGTTCTTC
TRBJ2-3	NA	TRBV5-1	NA	CASSPGAWEGRTDTQYF	TGCGCCAGCAGCCCGGGGGCTTGGGAGGGGAGAACAGATACGCAGTATTTT
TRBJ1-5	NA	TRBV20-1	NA	CSASGTHYSNQPQHF	TGCAGTGCTAGTGGGACCCATTATAGCAATCAGCCCCAGCATTTT
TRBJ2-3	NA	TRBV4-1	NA	CASSQEPGQSTDTQYF	TGCGCCAGCAGCCAAGAGCCCGGGCAAAGCACAGATACGCAGTATTTT
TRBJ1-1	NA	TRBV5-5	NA	CASSWGPGAATEAFF	TGTGCCAGCAGCTGGGGGCCGGGAGCGGCCACTGAAGCTTTCTTT
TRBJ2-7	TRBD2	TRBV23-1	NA	CASSQSRLACLSYEQYF	TGCGCCAGCAGTCAGTCCAGACTAGCGTGTCTCTCCTACGAGCAGTACTTC
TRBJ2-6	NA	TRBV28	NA	CASSSRQYRSGANVLTF	TGTGCCAGCAGTTCTCGACAGTATCGTTCTGGGGCCAACGTCCTGACTTTC
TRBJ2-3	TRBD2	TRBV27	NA	CASYTMAGGRGTQYF	TGTGCCAGCTACACGATGGCGGGAGGGCGCGGTACGCAGTATTTT
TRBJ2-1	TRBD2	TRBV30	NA	CAWRRSGDYNEQFF	TGTGCCTGGAGACGGAGCGGGGACTACAATGAGCAGTTCTTC
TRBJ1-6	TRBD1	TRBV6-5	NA	CASGLGQGSSPLHF	TGTGCCAGCGGACTCGGACAGGGGAGTTCACCCCTCCACTTT
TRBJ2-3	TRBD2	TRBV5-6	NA	CASRTGTSGVDTQYF	TGTGCCAGCAGAACTGGGACTAGCGGGGTTGATACGCAGTATTTT
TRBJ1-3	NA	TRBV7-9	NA	CASSSTELGNTIYF	TGTGCCAGCAGCTCTACAGAGCTTGGAAACACCATATATTTT
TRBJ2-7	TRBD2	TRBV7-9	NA	CASRDGTSHEQYF	TGTGCCAGCAGGGACGGGACTAGCCACGAGCAGTACTTC
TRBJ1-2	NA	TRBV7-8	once	CASSLGPGTNYGYTF	TGTGCCAGCAGCTTAGGTCCAGGGACGAACTATGGCTACACCTTC
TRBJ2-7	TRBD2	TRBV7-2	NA	CASSFIPGLAGYYEQYF	TGTGCCAGCAGCTTCATACCGGGACTAGCGGGGTACTACGAGCAGTACTTC
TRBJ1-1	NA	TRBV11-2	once	CASSSQVLNTEAFF	TGTGCCAGCAGCTCACAGGTCTTGAACACTGAAGCTTTCTTT
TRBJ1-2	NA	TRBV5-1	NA	CASSGGGTPNYGYTF	TGCGCCAGCAGCGGGGGCGGGACCCCTAACTATGGCTACACCTTC
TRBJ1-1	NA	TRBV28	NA	CASSLPMNTEAFF	TGTGCCAGCAGTTTACCCATGAACACTGAAGCTTTCTTT
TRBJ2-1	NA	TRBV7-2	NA	CASSLVGGRQFF	TGTGCCAGCAGCTTAGTGGGTGGGAGGCAGTTCTTC
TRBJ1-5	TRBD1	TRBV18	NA	CASSPGQGRQPQHF	TGTGCCAGCTCACCAGGACAGGGTAGACAGCCCCAGCATTTT
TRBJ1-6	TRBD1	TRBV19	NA	CASNRGYNSPLHF	TGTGCCAGTAACAGGGGATATAATTCACCCCTCCACTTT
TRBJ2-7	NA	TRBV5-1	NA	CASSEGMSEQYF	TGCGCCAGCAGTGAGGGGATGTCCGAGCAGTACTTC
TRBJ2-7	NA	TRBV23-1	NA	CASSQAGLRRGEQYF	TGCGCCAGCAGTCAAGCGGGGCTCCGTAGAGGGGAGCAGTACTTC
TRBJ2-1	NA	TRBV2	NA	CASSDGWSEQFF	TGTGCCAGCAGTGACGGATGGAGTGAGCAGTTCTTC
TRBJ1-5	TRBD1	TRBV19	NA	CASTPTGASNQPQHF	TGTGCCAGTACCCCTACAGGGGCCTCCAATCAGCCCCAGCATTTT
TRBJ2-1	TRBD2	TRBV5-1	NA	CASSLGVSGSLGSYNEQFF	TGCGCCAGCAGCTTGGGGGTTAGCGGGAGTCTAGGATCCTACAATGAGCAGTTCTTC
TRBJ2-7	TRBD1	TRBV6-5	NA	CASRGTALSYEQYF	TGTGCCAGTAGGGGGACAGCCCTCTCCTACGAGCAGTACTTC
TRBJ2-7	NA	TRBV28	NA	CASRAWNDASYEQYF	TGTGCCAGCAGGGCCTGGAACGATGCCTCCTACGAGCAGTACTTC
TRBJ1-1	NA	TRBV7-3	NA	CASSRDLNTEAFF	TGTGCCAGCAGCCGGGACTTGAACACTGAAGCTTTCTTT
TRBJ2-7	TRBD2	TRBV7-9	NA	CASRGLAGEPSYEQYF	TGTGCCAGCCGCGGACTAGCGGGAGAACCTTCCTACGAGCAGTACTTC
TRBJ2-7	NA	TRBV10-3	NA	CAISESGYEQYF	TGTGCCATCAGTGAGTCGGGTTACGAGCAGTACTTC
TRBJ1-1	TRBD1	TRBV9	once	CASSVGGQAGTEAFF	TGTGCCAGCAGCGTAGGGGGACAGGCCGGCACTGAAGCTTTCTTT
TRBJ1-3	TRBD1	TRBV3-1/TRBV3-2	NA	CASSRDRADGNTIYF	TGTGCCAGCAGCCGGGACAGGGCGGATGGAAACACCATATATTTT
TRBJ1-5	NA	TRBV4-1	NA	CASSHGGGEGQPQHF	TGCGCCAGCAGCCATGGGGGAGGGGAGGGTCAGCCCCAGCATTTT
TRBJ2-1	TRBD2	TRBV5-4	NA	CASSAGLAGGPTYNEQFF	TGTGCCAGCAGCGCGGGACTAGCGGGAGGCCCAACTTACAATGAGCAGTTCTTC
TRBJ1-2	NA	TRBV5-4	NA	CASRVGGARNYGYTF	TGTGCCAGCAGAGTTGGAGGCGCCAGGAACTATGGCTACACCTTC